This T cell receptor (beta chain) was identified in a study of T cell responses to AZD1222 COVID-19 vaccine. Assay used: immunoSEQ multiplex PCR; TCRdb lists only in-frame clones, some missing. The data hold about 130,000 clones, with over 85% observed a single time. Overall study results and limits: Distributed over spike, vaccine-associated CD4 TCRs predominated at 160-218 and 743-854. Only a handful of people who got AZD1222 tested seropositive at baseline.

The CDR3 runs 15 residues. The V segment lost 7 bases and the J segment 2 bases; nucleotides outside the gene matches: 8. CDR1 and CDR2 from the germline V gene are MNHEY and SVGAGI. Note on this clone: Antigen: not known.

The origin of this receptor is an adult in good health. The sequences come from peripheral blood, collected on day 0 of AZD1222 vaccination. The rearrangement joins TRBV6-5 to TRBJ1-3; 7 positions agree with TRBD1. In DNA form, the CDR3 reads TGTGCCAGCACAGCCGACAGGGAAGCTGGAAACACCATATATTTT. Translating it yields CASTADREAGNTIYF.